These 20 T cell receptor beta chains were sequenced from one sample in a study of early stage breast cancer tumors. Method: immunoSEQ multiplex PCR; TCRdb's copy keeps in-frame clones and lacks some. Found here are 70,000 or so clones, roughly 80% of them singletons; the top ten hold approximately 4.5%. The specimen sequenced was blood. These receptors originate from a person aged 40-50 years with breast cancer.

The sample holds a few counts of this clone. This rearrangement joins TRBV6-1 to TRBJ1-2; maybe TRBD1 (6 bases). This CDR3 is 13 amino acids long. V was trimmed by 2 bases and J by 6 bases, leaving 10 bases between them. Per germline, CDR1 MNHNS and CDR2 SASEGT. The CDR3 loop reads CASSETNRDGYTF. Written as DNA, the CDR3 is TGTGCCAGCAGTGAAACAAACAGGGATGGCTACACCTTC.

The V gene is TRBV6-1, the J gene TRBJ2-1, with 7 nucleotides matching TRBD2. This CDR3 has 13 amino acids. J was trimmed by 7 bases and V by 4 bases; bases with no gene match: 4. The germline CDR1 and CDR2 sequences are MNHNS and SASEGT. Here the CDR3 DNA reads TGTGCCAGCAGTGGGCGAGCGGGAAATGAGCAGTTCTTC. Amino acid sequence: CASSGRAGNEQFF.

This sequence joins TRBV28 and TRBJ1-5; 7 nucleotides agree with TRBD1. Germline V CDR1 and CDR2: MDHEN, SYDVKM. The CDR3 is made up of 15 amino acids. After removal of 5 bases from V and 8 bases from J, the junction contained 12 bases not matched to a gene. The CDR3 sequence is CASSPTTGVRKPQHF. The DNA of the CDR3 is TGTGCCAGCAGTCCAACCACAGGGGTCCGAAAGCCCCAGCATTTT. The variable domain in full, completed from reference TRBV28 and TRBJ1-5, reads DVKVTQSSRYLVKRTGEKVFLECVQDMDHENMFWYRQDPGLGLRLIYFSYDVKMKEKGDIPEGYSVSREKKERFSLILESASTNQTSMYLCASSPTTGVRKPQHFGDGTRLSIL.

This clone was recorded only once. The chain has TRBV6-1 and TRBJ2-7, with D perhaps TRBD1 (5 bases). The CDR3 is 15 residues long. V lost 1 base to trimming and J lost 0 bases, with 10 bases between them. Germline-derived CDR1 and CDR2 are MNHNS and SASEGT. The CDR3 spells CASSEDRTPSYEQYF. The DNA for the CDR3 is TGTGCCAGCAGTGAAGACAGGACCCCCTCCTACGAGCAGTACTTC.

CDR3: CASSVDWGATYEQYF. In DNA form, the CDR3 reads TGTGCCAGCAGCGTAGATTGGGGGGCGACCTACGAGCAGTACTTC. The chain couples TRBV9 to TRBJ2-7; TRBD1 or TRBD2 may be the D gene (6 bases each). Germline V gene lookup returns CDR1 SGDLS and CDR2 YYNGEE. This CDR3 has 15 amino acids. Trimming shortened V by 0 bases and J by 2 bases, and 12 bases separated the two germline ends. Full variable domain (rest looked up from reference TRBV9 and TRBJ2-7): DSGVTQTPKHLITATGQRVTLRCSPRSGDLSVYWYQQSLDQGLQFLIQYYNGEERAKGNILERFSAQQFPDLHSELNLSSLELGDSALYFCASSVDWGATYEQYFGPGTRLTVT.

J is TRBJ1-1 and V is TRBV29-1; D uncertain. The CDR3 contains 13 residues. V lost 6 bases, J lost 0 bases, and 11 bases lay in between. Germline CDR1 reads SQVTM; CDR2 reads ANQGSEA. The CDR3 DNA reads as TGCAGCGTGATGAAAACAGTGAACACTGAAGCTTTCTTT. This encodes CSVMKTVNTEAFF.

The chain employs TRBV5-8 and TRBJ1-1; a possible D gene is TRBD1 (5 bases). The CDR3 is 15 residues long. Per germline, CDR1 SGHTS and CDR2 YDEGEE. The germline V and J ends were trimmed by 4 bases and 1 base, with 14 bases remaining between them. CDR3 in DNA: TGTGCCAGCAGCCAAGGCAGGGTTCAGAACACTGAAGCTTTCTTT. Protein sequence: CASSQGRVQNTEAFF.

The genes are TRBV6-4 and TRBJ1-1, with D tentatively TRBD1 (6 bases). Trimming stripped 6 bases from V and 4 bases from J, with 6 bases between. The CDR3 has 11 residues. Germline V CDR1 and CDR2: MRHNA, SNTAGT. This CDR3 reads CASRQGTEAFF. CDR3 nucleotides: TGTGCCAGCAGACAGGGCACTGAAGCTTTCTTT.

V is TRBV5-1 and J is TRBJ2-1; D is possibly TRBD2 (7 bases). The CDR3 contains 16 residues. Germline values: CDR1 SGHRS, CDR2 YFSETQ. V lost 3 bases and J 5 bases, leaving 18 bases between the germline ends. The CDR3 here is CASSWLQGGGDNEQFF. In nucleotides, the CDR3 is TGCGCCAGCAGCTGGTTACAGGGTGGGGGGGACAATGAGCAGTTCTTC. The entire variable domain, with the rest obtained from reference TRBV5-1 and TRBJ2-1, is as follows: KAGVTQTPRYLIKTRGQQVTLSCSPISGHRSVSWYQQTPGQGLQFLFEYFSETQRNKGNFPGRFSGRQFSNSRSEMNVSTLELGDSALYLCASSWLQGGGDNEQFFGPGTRLTVL.

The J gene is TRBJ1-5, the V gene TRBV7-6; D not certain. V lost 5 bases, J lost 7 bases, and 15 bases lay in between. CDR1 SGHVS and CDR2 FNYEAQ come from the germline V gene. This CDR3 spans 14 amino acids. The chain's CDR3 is CASSPTETGQPQHF. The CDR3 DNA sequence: TGTGCCAGCAGCCCGACCGAAACGGGGCAGCCCCAGCATTTT.

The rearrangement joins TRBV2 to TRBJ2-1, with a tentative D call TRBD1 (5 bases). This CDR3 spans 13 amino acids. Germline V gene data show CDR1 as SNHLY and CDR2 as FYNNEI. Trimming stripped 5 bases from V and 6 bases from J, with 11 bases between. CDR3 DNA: TGTGCCAGCAGTCTCCAGGGCGGCAATGAGCAGTTCTTC. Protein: CASSLQGGNEQFF.

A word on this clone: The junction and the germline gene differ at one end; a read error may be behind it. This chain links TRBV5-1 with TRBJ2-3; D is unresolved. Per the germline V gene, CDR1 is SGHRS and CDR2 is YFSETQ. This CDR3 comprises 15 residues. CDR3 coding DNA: TGCGCCAGCAGTTTGGTGGGCCAAAGCACAGATACGCAGTATTTT. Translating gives CASSLVGQSTDTQYF.

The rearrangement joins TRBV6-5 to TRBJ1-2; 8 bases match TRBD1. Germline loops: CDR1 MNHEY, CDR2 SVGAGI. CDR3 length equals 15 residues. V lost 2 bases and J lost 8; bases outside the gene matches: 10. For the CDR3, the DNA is TGTGCCAGCAGTTACGAACAGACAGGGGTGGGAGGCTACACCTTC. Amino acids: CASSYEQTGVGGYTF.

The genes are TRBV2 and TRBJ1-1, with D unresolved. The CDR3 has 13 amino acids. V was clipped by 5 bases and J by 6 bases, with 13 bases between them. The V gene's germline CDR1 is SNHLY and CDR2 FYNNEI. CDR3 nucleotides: TGTGCCAGCAGTATCGCGGCTGCGCCTGAAGCTTTCTTT. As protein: CASSIAAAPEAFF.

The CDR3 coding sequence is TGTGCCAGCAGCTCACCGGGACTAGCGGGAGGAGGGGAGACCCAGTACTTC. Residues: CASSSPGLAGGGETQYF. V is TRBV7-2 and J is TRBJ2-5; 15 bases fit TRBD2. This CDR3 has 17 amino acids. After removal of 4 bases from V and 5 bases from J, the junction contained 8 bases not matched to a gene. In germline, CDR1 is SGHTA, CDR2 FQGNSA.

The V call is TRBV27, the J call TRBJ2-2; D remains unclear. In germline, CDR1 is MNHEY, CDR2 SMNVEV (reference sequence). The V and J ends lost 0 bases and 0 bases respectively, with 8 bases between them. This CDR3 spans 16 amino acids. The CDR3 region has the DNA TGTGCCAGCAGTTTATCCCAGCCCGCGAACACCGGGGAGCTGTTTTTT. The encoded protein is CASSLSQPANTGELFF.

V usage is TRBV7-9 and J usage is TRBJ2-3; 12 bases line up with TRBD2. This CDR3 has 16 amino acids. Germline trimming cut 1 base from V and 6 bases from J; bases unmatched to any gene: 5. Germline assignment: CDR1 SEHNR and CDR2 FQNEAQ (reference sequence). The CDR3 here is CASSLGLAGVGDTQYF. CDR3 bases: TGTGCCAGCAGCTTAGGACTAGCGGGAGTCGGGGATACGCAGTATTTT. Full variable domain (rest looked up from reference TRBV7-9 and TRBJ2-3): DTGVSQNPRHKITKRGQNVTFRCDPISEHNRLYWYRQTLGQGPEFLTYFQNEAQLEKSRLLSDRFSAERPKGSFSTLEIQRTEQGDSAMYLCASSLGLAGVGDTQYFGPGTRLTVL.

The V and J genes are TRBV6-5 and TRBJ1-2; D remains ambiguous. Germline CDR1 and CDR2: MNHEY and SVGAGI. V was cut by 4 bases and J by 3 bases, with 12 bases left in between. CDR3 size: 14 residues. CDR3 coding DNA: TGTGCCAGCAGTTTGAACAGAGATTACTATGGCTACACCTTC. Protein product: CASSLNRDYYGYTF.

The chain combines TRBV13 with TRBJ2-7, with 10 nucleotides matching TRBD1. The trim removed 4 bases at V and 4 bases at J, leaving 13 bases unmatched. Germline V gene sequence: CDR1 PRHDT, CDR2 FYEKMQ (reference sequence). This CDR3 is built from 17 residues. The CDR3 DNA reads TGTGCCAGCAGCTATTCTCGACAGGGGGCAAATTTGTACGAGCAGTACTTC. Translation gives CASSYSRQGANLYEQYF.

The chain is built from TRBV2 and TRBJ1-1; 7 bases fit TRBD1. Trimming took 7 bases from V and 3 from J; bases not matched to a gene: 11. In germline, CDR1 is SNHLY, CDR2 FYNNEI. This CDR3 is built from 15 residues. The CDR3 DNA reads TGTGCCAGCACATCGGACTCAGGGGGGGACACTGAAGCTTTCTTT. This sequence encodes CASTSDSGGDTEAFF.